This record looks at one TCR beta chain sequence and its context. It lacks a known antigen. No much larger clone exists at a distance of one base, and base qualities are not known. The entry originates in a study of identical twins (dated by TCRdb to 2015 to 2016). As for the study more broadly: TCR alpha and beta repertoires from monozygotic twins, unrelated adults of various ages and cord blood were deep-sequenced to test whether fetal clonotypes persist. Replicate twin experiments were performed at different times using different library preparation protocols to rule out contamination.

The library was generated by 5' RACE. Sequencing was performed on an Illumina HiSeq 2000. A universal primer binding site was added through template switching, and the final cDNA carried a unique molecular identifier so that TCR cDNA molecules could be counted accurately. Specific primers in the conserved constant-segment region were used to synthesize first-strand cDNA for TCR alpha and beta chains. To control for contamination, every cDNA library carried two barcodes: a SMART-Mk sample barcode plus Illumina barcodes. TruSeq adapter sequences and Illumina sample barcodes were added in two successive PCR steps. TCR alpha and beta cDNA libraries were sequenced on the Illumina HiSeq platform with custom primers. The original pipeline was this. Unique molecular identifiers were extracted from raw reads with MiGEC, and CDR3 positions were determined with MiXCR. Recombination models were inferred per individual with the repgenHMM and IGoR tools using an EM algorithm. The analysis of shared clonotypes was done with the tcR package in R, with sharing normalized by the product of cloneset sizes. Out-of-frame nonproductive sequences were analyzed to study raw recombination free of thymic and clonal selection effects. Using fastp trimming at Q25 and MiXCR clonotype assembly, TCRdb reanalyzed the public sequencing data and kept in-frame beta chains. Merged by CDR3 protein, the rows form single entries marked with the most common genes and DNA. The V and J calls reflect TCRdb's pipeline rather than the authors' work. This sample holds 450,000 or so distinct CDR3 sequences; more than 13% were observed only once. The ten largest make up around 0.48% of the sample.

Overall study results and their limits: Excess twin sharing in beta out-of-frame sequences was weaker because fewer shared sequences lowered the signal-to-noise ratio. Out-of-frame TCR alpha sharing in monozygotic twins was systematically underestimated by recombination models, whereas sharing between unrelated individuals was in agreement with the recombination models. Zero-insertion analyses could be partly confounded by invariant T cells such as MAIT and iNKT, though diverse VJ usage argued against such confounding for most clonotypes. Because the same donors could not be followed over many years, conclusions were based on cross-sectional statistical analysis. Compared with coincidental sharing between unrelated individuals, out-of-frame TCR alpha sequences shared between twins showed an excess of sequences with low generation probability. Abundant cord blood beta clonotypes had fewer insertions, young adult naive repertoires showed a similar but weaker trend, and memory repertoires showed no such trend.

All donors were healthy Caucasians. The twin cohort consisted of three pairs of female monozygotic twins, all aged roughly 18 to 30 years. CD4+ and CD8+ T cell populations were isolated with positive isolation kits from Invitrogen. These data were also reused for a study on yellow fever vaccine responses in identical twins. The second source states: According to the authors, in identical twins the way T cells responded to vaccination appeared partly convergent and partly personalized. Focusing on identical twins, the study followed the T cell clones that responded to the vaccine, and did so with precision.

Sequenced input: CD4+ T cells sorted from blood. This TCR was sampled from a young woman in good health.

DNA sequence: TGCAGTGCCCCCGGGACTAGCTCCTACGAGCAGTACTTC. It is translated as CSAPGTSSYEQYF. The chain is made from TRBV20-1 and TRBJ2-7, with TRBD2 identical over 8 junction bases. As encoded in the germline V gene (reference sequence), CDR1 is DFQATT while CDR2 is SNEGSKA. Measured from the cysteine to the phenylalanine, the CDR3 is 13 residues long. Just the 39-base CDR3 DNA is kept, in frame starting at base 1. V ends up 6 bases short and J 0 bases short, with an unmatched junction base count of 4.